The entry that follows covers one T cell receptor (beta chain) sequence. This entry belongs to a study of blood T cell repertoires in COVID-19. Study-wide context: Italy, Spain and the United States were the sources of the convalescent and acute COVID-19 samples. PBMCs, B-cell-depleted T cells, or T cells were the source of the cDNA or gDNA that made up the material.

In the source study's methods: Reference gene primer amplification gave estimated nucleated cell counts. The method was immunoSEQ multiplex PCR; TCRdb's version includes in-frame clones alone and lacks a portion of them. V and J calls and clone size are as listed in that table; D and trimming were resolved from the DNA. The repertoire holds approximately 230,000 clones, 82% seen once, with about 5.3% in the top ten. Trimming took 0 bases from V and 6 from J, leaving 9 bases between them. The CDR3 is 13 residues long. The chain combines TRBV12-3 or TRBV12-4 with TRBJ2-7; possible D gene TRBD1, 6 bases. Sequencing was done on a sample of peripheral blood. The TCR sequence derives from a woman of 80 years or more with active or convalescent COVID-19. This CDR3 is CASSLAGGSEQYF. The CDR3 nucleotides read TGTGCCAGCAGTTTAGCTGGGGGCAGCGAGCAGTACTTC.